This TCR beta chain originates from a study of identical twins (dated by TCRdb to 2015 to 2016). Context from the whole study: To test whether fetal clonotypes persist, the study used deep sequencing on TCR alpha and beta repertoires from monozygotic twins, unrelated adults of various ages, and cord blood. Replicate twin experiments were performed at different times using different library preparation protocols to rule out contamination.

Every donor in the study was a healthy Caucasian. The twin cohort comprised three pairs of female monozygotic twins, all aged roughly 18 to 30 years. The RNA used for TCR libraries was isolated from peripheral blood mononuclear cells. This clonotype turned up a few times. Its antigen has not been determined. The record has no base qualities; no much larger clone is one base away. V loses 4 bases at its end and J loses 0 bases; junction bases beyond the gene matches: 4. Inclusive of the bounding cysteine and phenylalanine, the CDR3 is 18 residues long. This entry keeps only the CDR3 DNA: 54 bases, framed from base 1. Looking up the germline V gene yields CDR1 SGHAT and CDR2 FQNNGV. Receptor libraries were prepared by 5' RACE. Sequencing took place on an Illumina HiSeq 2000. Template switching added a universal primer binding site, and the final cDNA carried a unique molecular identifier that allowed TCR cDNA molecules to be counted accurately. Specific primers in the conserved constant-segment region were used to synthesize first-strand cDNA for the TCR alpha and beta chains. To control for contamination, every cDNA library carried two barcodes: a SMART-Mk sample barcode plus Illumina barcodes. TruSeq adapter sequences along with Illumina sample barcodes were introduced in two successive PCR steps. Sequencing of the TCR alpha and beta cDNA libraries was done on the Illumina HiSeq platform using custom primers. Per the authors' processing: Unique molecular identifiers were extracted from raw reads with MiGEC, and CDR3 positions were determined with MiXCR. Recombination models were inferred per individual with the repgenHMM and IGoR tools using an EM algorithm. Shared clonotype analysis was performed with the tcR package in R, normalizing sharing by the product of cloneset sizes. To study raw recombination free of thymic and clonal selection effects, out-of-frame nonproductive sequences were analyzed. Starting from the raw public reads, TCRdb applied fastp trimming at Q25, assembled clones with MiXCR and retained in-frame beta chains. Rows matching on CDR3 protein sequence are summarized as one entry with the most common DNA and genes. In this record, the V and J calls reflect TCRdb's handling and not the investigators' own analysis. This sample has hundreds of thousands of distinct CDR3 sequences in its table, and 21% of those were observed once. More than 4% of the sample rests with the top ten.

The paper as a whole reports these results and caveats: Invariant T cells such as MAIT and iNKT could partly confound zero-insertion analyses, though diverse VJ usage argued against this for most clonotypes. In monozygotic twins, recombination models systematically underestimated out-of-frame TCR alpha sharing, but the models matched the sharing seen between unrelated individuals. A weaker excess of twin sharing was found in beta out-of-frame sequences because the signal-to-noise ratio was lowered by fewer shared sequences. Conclusions relied on cross-sectional statistical analysis, since the same donors could not be followed over many years. Fewer insertions were carried by abundant cord blood beta clonotypes, a similar but weaker trend appeared in young adult naive repertoires, and no such trend appeared in memory repertoires. Compared with coincidental sharing between unrelated individuals, out-of-frame TCR alpha sequences shared between twins showed an excess of sequences with low generation probability.

This same sample was also taken into another study, of T cells expressing NK-cell markers. The second study's paper adds: About 8 donors provided sorted CD3+CD56+NKG2C+, CD3+CD56+NKG2C- and CD3+CD56-NKG2C+ T-cell subsets, whose TCR beta-chain repertoires were profiled. Among the eight sequenced donors, only one was HCMV-seronegative, while the other seven were HCMV-seropositive. To restrict sorting to alphabetaTCR-expressing T cells, an anti-gammadeltaTCR antibody was added in several experiments. In six donors, the dominant CD3+CD56+NKG2C+ clonotypes ranked among the top 10 CD8+ clonotypes, making up about 1.0-8% of CD8+ T cells. Those dominant clonotypes were again the most abundant among CD3+CD56-NKG2C+ cells in a handful of donors, at roughly 25-65%. Whether the expanded NKG2C-expressing T cell clones were specific for HCMV antigens was left unclear. All eight donors whose samples were sequenced were randomly selected healthy volunteers, three of them men and five women. HCMV-specific IgG was detected in serum with a commercial ELISA kit to determine HCMV serostatus. Bulk peripheral blood T-cell repertoires were additionally sequenced from unsorted PBMC for over five donors. Reads were demultiplexed and grouped by UMI with MIGEC, and clonotypes were assembled and quantified with MiTCR. To remove erroneous sequences, TCR cDNA sequences were retained only when supported by two or more reads. The tcR package was used for downstream repertoire analysis, with clonotypes matched between fractions based on CDR3 nucleotide sequence plus V segment. Antigen specificity was annotated against VDJdb with VDJmatch, allowing one amino acid substitution in CDR3.

Material: PBMCs. This receptor chain uses TRBV11-2 and TRBJ2-1; 15 of the junction bases match TRBD2. The receptor was isolated from a woman between 18 and 29 years old in good health. The base sequence is TGTGCCAGCAGCTGGGGGGGACTAGCGGGAGGCTCCTACAATGAGCAGTTCTTC. It specifies CASSWGGLAGGSYNEQFF. The variable domain in full, with residues beyond the CDR3 obtained from the reference TRBV11-2 and TRBJ2-1 genes, is EAGVAQSPRYKIIEKRQSVAFWCNPISGHATLYWYQQILGQGPKLLIQFQNNGVVDDSQLPKDRFSAERLKGVDSTLKIQPAKLEDSAVYLCASSWGGLAGGSYNEQFFGPGTRLTVL.